One sample yielded the 21 T cell receptor beta chains listed below, sequenced in a study of blood T cell repertoires in COVID-19. The method was immunoSEQ multiplex PCR; TCRdb's version includes in-frame clones alone and lacks a portion of them. The sample lists about 250,000 clones; around 89% were seen once. Sequencing was done on a sample of peripheral blood. Receptors originate from a woman aged 55-69 years with COVID-19, enrolled during active disease.

The chain links TRBV19 to TRBJ2-2, with 10 bases that match TRBD1. V lost 10 bases to trimming and J lost 1 base; unmatched junction nucleotides: 3. CDR1 LNHDA and CDR2 SQIVND come from the germline V gene (reference sequence). The CDR3 contains 14 residues. CDR3 region: CATRTGGNTGELFF. CDR3 DNA: TGTGCCACCAGGACAGGGGGGAACACCGGGGAGCTGTTTTTT.

The DNA of the CDR3 is TGTGCCAGCAGCCCCTTCGCGGATGGCTACACCTTC. Protein: CASSPFADGYTF. The V gene is TRBV9, the J gene TRBJ1-2; unclear D gene. V was clipped by 4 bases and J by 6 bases, with 10 bases between them. The germline V gene has CDR1 SGDLS and CDR2 YYNGEE. The CDR3 is 12 amino acids.

To note about this clone: Other DNA sequences in the sample encode the same CDR3. The V call is TRBV18, the J call TRBJ1-1; D uncertain. This CDR3 region has 12 residues. V gave up 2 bases and J gave up 5 bases, with 6 bases separating them. Germline lookup yields CDR1 KGHSH and CDR2 LQKENI. The CDR3 here is CASSPAGTEAFF. As DNA, the CDR3 is TGTGCCAGCTCACCAGCGGGGACTGAAGCTTTCTTT.

This chain connects TRBV3-1 (or the pseudogene TRBV3-2) to TRBJ1-2, with 12 bases aligning to TRBD1. Trimming at V came to 1 base and at J to 4 bases, leaving 10 bases not matched to a gene. The CDR3 sequence is 18 residues long. Looked up from germline, CDR1 is LGHDT and CDR2 is YNNKEL (reference sequence). In nucleotides, the CDR3 is TGTGCCAGCAGCCAAGCACGAGGGACAGGGGGCAGGGGCTATGGCTACACCTTC. The encoded protein is CASSQARGTGGRGYGYTF.

The rearrangement joins TRBV6-2 or TRBV6-3 to TRBJ2-3; 10 bases fit TRBD2. Germline V gene lookup returns CDR1 MNHEY and CDR2 SVGEGT. The trim removed 2 bases at V and 4 bases at J, leaving 9 bases unmatched. The length of the CDR3 is 17 residues. The CDR3 DNA reads TGTGCCAGCAGTTACATGGCGAGCGGGGGGGTCTCAGATACGCAGTATTTT. This encodes CASSYMASGGVSDTQYF.

This chain joins TRBV6-2 or TRBV6-3 and TRBJ2-7, with 9 nucleotides matching TRBD2. Germline V gives CDR1 MNHEY, CDR2 SVGEGT. V shed 5 bases, J shed 0 bases, and the junction held 5 bases outside the gene matches. The CDR3 extends over 15 amino acids. CDR3 sequence (DNA): TGTGCCAGCAGTCGAAGCGGGGGGAGCTCCTACGAGCAGTACTTC. Translated: CASSRSGGSSYEQYF.

This chain links TRBV5-4 with TRBJ1-1, with TRBD1 as a possible D gene (5 bases). The germline V gene encodes CDR1 SGHNT and CDR2 YYREEE (reference sequence). The ends were cut back, 2 bases at V and 7 bases at J, with 18 bases in the middle. This CDR3 has 15 residues. In DNA form, the CDR3 reads TGTGCCAGCAGCTTTAGTAAGGGACGCGGGGGTGAAGCTTTCTTT. This codes for CASSFSKGRGGEAFF.

The chain has TRBV7-2 and TRBJ2-5; TRBD2 matches 9 bases. There are 17 residues in the CDR3. V shed 1 base, J shed 5 bases, and the junction held 11 bases outside the gene matches. The V gene's germline CDR1 is SGHTA and CDR2 FQGNSA. Written as DNA, the CDR3 is TGTGCCAGCAGCTTAGTTGGCGGGGGGGCGGTCTTGGAGACCCAGTACTTC. This codes for CASSLVGGGAVLETQYF.

The genes are TRBV19 and TRBJ1-6; no clear D. Germline CDR1 LNHDA, CDR2 SQIVND (reference sequence). V lost 6 bases, J lost 9 bases, and 15 bases lay in between. The CDR3 has 14 residues. CDR3 sequence: CASRSGEISSPLHF. CDR3 DNA sequence: TGTGCCAGTAGGAGTGGGGAGATAAGTTCACCCCTCCACTTT.

The chain couples TRBV30 to TRBJ1-1; weak D call: TRBD1 (5 bases). Germline values: CDR1 GTSNPN, CDR2 SVGIG (reference sequence). V was pared by 8 bases and J by 1 base, with 8 bases between. This CDR3 has 11 residues. This CDR3 is CARGRNTEAFF. The CDR3 nucleotides read TGTGCCAGGGGCCGGAACACTGAAGCTTTCTTT.

In its sample, this clone was seen a few times. The chain recombines TRBV21-1 with TRBJ1-5; TRBD1 is taken as the D call from the table, unchecked against the DNA. TRBV21-1 is a documented pseudogene. The CDR3 loop spans 13 amino acids. The CDR3 nucleotides are TGTGCCAGCAGCTCTCAGGGGGATCAGCCCCAGCATTTT. It is translated as CASSSQGDQPQHF.

CDR3 loop: CASSGLGIEGDTQYF. CDR3 sequence (DNA): TGTGCCAGCAGTGGACTAGGGATAGAAGGAGATACGCAGTATTTT. This chain links TRBV6-2 or TRBV6-3 with TRBJ2-3; TRBD2 agrees at 7 bases. Germline V CDR1 and CDR2: MNHEY, SVGEGT. This CDR3 region has 15 residues. V lost 5 bases and J lost 5; bases outside the gene matches: 10.

Comment on this clone: This same CDR3 is encoded by further DNA sequences in the sample. This chain uses TRBV18 with TRBJ1-5; possibly TRBD1 for D (6 bases). The CDR3 has 14 residues. The germline V gene has CDR1 KGHSH and CDR2 LQKENI. Deletions cut 2 bases from V and 1 base from J, with 6 bases between. The CDR3 sequence: CASSPGGSNQPQHF. The CDR3 DNA sequence: TGTGCCAGCTCACCAGGGGGCAGCAATCAGCCCCAGCATTTT.

This clone occurred once. The J gene is TRBJ1-5, the V gene TRBV3-1 (or the pseudogene TRBV3-2); 8 nucleotides match TRBD1. The V gene's germline CDR1 is LGHDT and CDR2 YNNKEL (reference sequence). V lost 0 bases to trimming and J lost 7 bases; unmatched junction nucleotides: 8. The CDR3 extends over 16 amino acids. The CDR3 DNA follows: TGTGCCAGCAGCCAAGATAGCAGGGGGCAGGGGCAGCCCCAGCATTTT. Translating gives CASSQDSRGQGQPQHF.

This clone has just one count. This sequence joins TRBV21-1 and TRBJ1-5; TRBD1 is the table's D call, not checked against the DNA. TRBV21-1 is described as a pseudogene. The CDR3 covers 15 residues. The CDR3 is CASQQKDREFQPQHF. The CDR3 DNA is TGTGCCAGCCAGCAAAAGGACAGGGAGTTTCAGCCCCAGCATTTT.

The chain is built from TRBV5-1 and TRBJ1-1, with 7 bases identical to TRBD1. Germline V gene lookup returns CDR1 SGHRS and CDR2 YFSETQ. This CDR3 spans 14 amino acids. V was clipped by 2 bases and J by 7 bases; unmatched bases: 8. CDR3: CASSLAPDRVEAFF. The CDR3 DNA reads TGCGCCAGCAGCTTAGCACCAGACAGGGTTGAAGCTTTCTTT.

The rearrangement links TRBV7-2 to TRBJ1-5, with TRBD1 matching 8 bases. CDR1 and CDR2 (germline): SGHTA, FQGNSA. The CDR3 consists of 15 residues. The J segment lost 7 bases and the V segment lost 1 base, leaving 6 bases of the junction unmatched. The CDR3 DNA is TGTGCCAGCAGCTTAGAGGACAGGGCGTGGCAGCCCCAGCATTTT. Protein sequence: CASSLEDRAWQPQHF.

The chain links TRBV24-1 to TRBJ2-5; a possible D gene is TRBD1 (6 bases). The CDR3 covers 15 residues. CDR1 is KGHDR, CDR2 SFDVKD, per germline. V was trimmed by 2 bases and J by 2 bases, leaving 11 bases between them. CDR3 loop: CATSDSDRFQETQYF. The CDR3 DNA sequence: TGTGCCACCAGTGATTCCGACAGGTTTCAAGAGACCCAGTACTTC.

This clone was counted once. The chain joins TRBV4-2 to TRBJ2-5, with a weak D call TRBD1 (5 bases). Trimming pared 1 base from V and 3 bases from J, leaving 9 bases between. Germline values: CDR1 LGHNA, CDR2 YNFKEQ. The CDR3 has 14 amino acids. The DNA of the CDR3 is TGTGCCAGCAGCCAAGTAGGCAGGGAAGAGACCCAGTACTTC. It is translated as CASSQVGREETQYF.

In nucleotides, the CDR3 is TGTGCCAGCAGCTTAGGGGGCAACTACGAGCAGTACTTC. This codes for CASSLGGNYEQYF. This chain connects TRBV7-2 to TRBJ2-7; TRBD1 is a possible D gene (5 bases). The CDR3 covers 13 residues. The germline V gene has CDR1 SGHTA and CDR2 FQGNSA. V lost 1 base to trimming and J lost 3 bases, with 7 bases between them.

The rearrangement joins TRBV5-1 to TRBJ2-5, with 9 bases fitting TRBD2. Per the germline V gene, CDR1 is SGHRS and CDR2 is YFSETQ. J gave up 5 bases and V 2 bases, and 4 bases lay outside the gene matches. The CDR3 length is 14 residues. The CDR3 spells CASSFSSGVETQYF. The CDR3 nucleotides are TGCGCCAGCAGCTTCTCTAGCGGGGTGGAGACCCAGTACTTC. Complete variable domain (other parts from reference TRBV5-1 and TRBJ2-5): KAGVTQTPRYLIKTRGQQVTLSCSPISGHRSVSWYQQTPGQGLQFLFEYFSETQRNKGNFPGRFSGRQFSNSRSEMNVSTLELGDSALYLCASSFSSGVETQYFGPGTRLLVL.